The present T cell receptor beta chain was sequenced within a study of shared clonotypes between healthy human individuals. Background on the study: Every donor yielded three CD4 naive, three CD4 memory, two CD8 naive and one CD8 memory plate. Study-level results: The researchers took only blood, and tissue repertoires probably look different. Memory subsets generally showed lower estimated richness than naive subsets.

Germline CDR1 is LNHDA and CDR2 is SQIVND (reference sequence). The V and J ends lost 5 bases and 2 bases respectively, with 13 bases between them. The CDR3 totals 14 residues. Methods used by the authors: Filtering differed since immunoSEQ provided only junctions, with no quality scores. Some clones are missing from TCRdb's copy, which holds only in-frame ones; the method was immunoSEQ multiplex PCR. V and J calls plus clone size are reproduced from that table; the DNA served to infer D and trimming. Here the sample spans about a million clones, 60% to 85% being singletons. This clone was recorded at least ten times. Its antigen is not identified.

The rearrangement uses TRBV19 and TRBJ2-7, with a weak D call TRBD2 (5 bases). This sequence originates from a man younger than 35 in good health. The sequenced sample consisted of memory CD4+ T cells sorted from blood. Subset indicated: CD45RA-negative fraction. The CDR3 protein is CASSGQDGTYEQYF. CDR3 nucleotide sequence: TGTGCCAGTAGTGGCCAAGACGGGACCTACGAGCAGTACTTC.